Presented here are 20 T cell receptor beta chains from one specimen sequenced in a study of CD8 T cells in Susac syndrome. Reverse transcription used about 0.45 to 1 ug RNA and random hexamers. One entry per CDR3 protein, called by TCRdb with MiXCR from the immunoSEQ multiplex PCR reads. The sample includes more than 95,000 distinct CDR3 sequences, more than 85% seen only once; the top ten take about 0.096%. The sequenced sample consisted of CD4+ T cells from PBMCs. The receptors originated from a human donor with multiple sclerosis.

CDR3 sequence reads: CASAQRTGTGELFF. The DNA of the CDR3 is TGCGCCAGCGCTCAACGAACGGGGACCGGGGAGCTGTTTTTT. The gene calls are TRBV5-1 and TRBJ2-2; D possibly corresponds to TRBD2 (5 bases). Germline loops: CDR1 SGHRS, CDR2 YFSETQ. V lost 7 bases and J lost 5, with 15 bases in between. The length of the CDR3 is 14 residues. Supplemented by reference TRBV5-1 and TRBJ2-2, the full variable domain reads KAGVTQTPRYLIKTRGQQVTLSCSPISGHRSVSWYQQTPGQGLQFLFEYFSETQRNKGNFPGRFSGRQFSNSRSEMNVSTLELGDSALYLCASAQRTGTGELFFGEGSRLTVL.

The chain combines TRBV12-3 or TRBV12-4 with TRBJ2-7; D not certain. The ends were cut back, 8 bases at V and 0 bases at J, with 11 bases in the middle. The CDR3 has 13 amino acids. The CDR3 region is CASVGFNSYEQYF. The CDR3, as DNA: TGTGCCAGCGTAGGATTCAACTCCTACGAGCAGTACTTC.

The chain links TRBV3-1 to TRBJ2-2; possible D gene TRBD2, 6 bases. V lost 0 bases and J lost 5, with 19 bases in between. Germline CDR1 is LGHDT and CDR2 is YNNKEL (reference sequence). This CDR3 region has 18 residues. The CDR3 bases are TGTGCCAGCAGCCAAGAGAGGAGAACGGGGGTCCAGACCGGGGAGCTGTTTTTT. Protein sequence: CASSQERRTGVQTGELFF. The whole variable domain, remainder taken from reference TRBV3-1 and TRBJ2-2, is DTAVSQTPKYLVTQMGNDKSIKCEQNLGHDTMYWYKQDSKKFLKIMFSYNNKELIINETVPNRFSPKSPDKAHLNLHINSLELGDSAVYFCASSQERRTGVQTGELFFGEGSRLTVL.

This clonotype has just one count. An end of the junction differs from the germline gene, which may be a read error. The gene calls are TRBV7-7 and TRBJ2-2; 7 bases agree with TRBD1. The germline V gene has CDR1 SSHAT and CDR2 FNYEAQ (reference sequence). The CDR3 loop spans 14 amino acids. CDR3 in amino acids: CASSYQGDPGELFF. CDR3 nucleotide sequence: TGTGCTAGCAGCTATCAGGGGGATCCCGGGGAGCTGTTTTTT. Filled out from reference TRBV7-7 and TRBJ2-2, the complete variable domain reads GAGVSQSPRYKVTKRGQDVTLRCDPISSHATLYWYQQALGQGPEFLTYFNYEAQPDKSGLPSDRFSAERPEGSISTLTIQRTEQRDSAMYRCASSYQGDPGELFFGEGSRLTVL.

The CDR3 sequence: CAWSSGEETQYF. Written as DNA, the CDR3 is TGTGCCTGGAGTTCTGGCGAAGAGACCCAGTACTTC. The V gene is TRBV30, the J gene TRBJ2-5; no definite D call. V dropped 2 bases and J dropped 3 bases, with 7 bases sitting between them. The CDR3 runs 12 residues. Germline V gene lookup returns CDR1 GTSNPN and CDR2 SVGIG (reference sequence). The whole variable domain, remainder taken from reference TRBV30 and TRBJ2-5, is SQTIHQWPATLVQPVGSPLSLECTVEGTSNPNLYWYRQAAGRGLQLLFYSVGIGQISSEVPQNLSASRPQDRQFILSSKKLLLSDSGFYLCAWSSGEETQYFGPGTRLLVL.

The gene calls are TRBV3-1 and TRBJ2-6; D ambiguous. The CDR3 has 16 amino acids. CDR1 and CDR2 from the germline V gene are LGHDT and YNNKEL (reference sequence). Between the trimmed V and J ends, which lost 4 bases and 0 bases, there was a span of 10 bases. CDR3 sequence: CASSLLQTSGANVLTF. The CDR3 DNA reads TGTGCCAGCAGCCTCCTGCAGACCTCTGGGGCCAACGTCCTGACTTTC.

The rearrangement links TRBV20-1 to TRBJ1-1; a possible D gene is TRBD1 (6 bases). Deletions cut 1 base from V and 1 base from J, with 10 bases between. Germline-derived CDR1 and CDR2 are DFQATT and SNEGSKA (reference sequence). The CDR3 runs to 14 residues. The chain's CDR3 is CSARGGGGNTEAFF. In DNA form, the CDR3 reads TGCAGTGCTAGAGGAGGGGGAGGGAACACTGAAGCTTTCTTT.

The V and J genes are TRBV7-3 and TRBJ2-5; D is possibly TRBD1 or TRBD2 (5 bases each). Trimming pared 4 bases from V and 5 bases from J, leaving 14 bases between. There are 14 residues in the CDR3. CDR1 is SGHTA, CDR2 FQGTGA, per germline. CDR3 amino acids: CASSSLTWGETQYF. The DNA of the CDR3 is TGTGCCAGCAGCTCACTGACTTGGGGGGAGACCCAGTACTTC.

This chain joins TRBV5-1 and TRBJ2-5; tentative D call: TRBD1 (6 bases). Looked up from germline, CDR1 is SGHRS and CDR2 is YFSETQ. CDR3 length equals 16 residues. With 0 bases removed from V and 5 bases from J, the gap between germline ends came to 17 bases. CDR3 sequence reads: CASSLAGAGVSETQYF. The CDR3 DNA follows: TGCGCCAGCAGCTTGGCCGGGGCAGGGGTCAGTGAGACCCAGTACTTC.

This chain joins TRBV14 and TRBJ1-6, with unresolved D. The V end lost 5 bases, the J end lost 6 bases, and 8 bases lay between the germline ends. From germline, CDR1 is SGHDN and CDR2 FVKESK. This CDR3 has 13 residues. CDR3 coding DNA: TGTGCCAGCAGCGCCGAGTTTAATTCACCCCTCCACTTT. Protein sequence: CASSAEFNSPLHF.

The chain has TRBV18 and TRBJ2-3; the D is unclear. Per the germline V gene, CDR1 is KGHSH and CDR2 is LQKENI. The CDR3 contains 11 residues. Trimming cost V 5 bases and J 5 bases, with 5 bases left between them. CDR3 DNA: TGTGCCAGCTCAGGCGGAGATACGCAGTATTTT. Residues: CASSGGDTQYF. Complete variable domain (other parts from reference TRBV18 and TRBJ2-3): NAGVMQNPRHLVRRRGQEARLRCSPMKGHSHVYWYRQLPEEGLKFMVYLQKENIIDESGMPKERFSAEFPKEGPSILRIQQVVRGDSAAYFCASSGGDTQYFGPGTRLTVL.

The chain has TRBV4-1 and TRBJ1-1, with D possibly TRBD1 on 5 matching bases. The V gene's germline CDR1 is MGHRA and CDR2 YSYEKL. Trimming took 0 bases from V and 10 from J, leaving 15 bases between them. The length of the CDR3 is 14 residues. As DNA, the CDR3 is TGCGCCAGCAGCCAAGATTTTGATCCGGGGGGAGCTTTCTTT. This translates into CASSQDFDPGGAFF.

The CDR3 bases are TGCAGTGCTGCCGGGACTAGCGGATTCTACGAGCAGTACTTC. Translating it yields CSAAGTSGFYEQYF. The gene calls are TRBV20-1 and TRBJ2-7, with 11 bases fitting TRBD2. V lost 5 bases and J lost 3; bases outside the gene matches: 6. Germline CDR1 and CDR2: DFQATT and SNEGSKA (reference sequence). This CDR3 is 14 amino acids long.

The chain recombines TRBV2 with TRBJ1-2; 9 nucleotides match TRBD1. The CDR3 has 14 amino acids. With 7 bases clipped from V and 8 bases from J, the junction kept 11 bases outside the gene matches. The germline V gene encodes CDR1 SNHLY and CDR2 FYNNEI. The DNA for the CDR3 is TGTGCCAGCAAAGAAGACAGGGGGATTGGCGGCTACACCTTC. This gives the protein CASKEDRGIGGYTF.

The chain employs TRBV30 and TRBJ1-1; a possible D gene is TRBD1 (6 bases). CDR1 is GTSNPN and CDR2 is SVGIG in the germline V gene (reference sequence). The CDR3 runs 14 residues. V lost 3 bases, J lost 0 bases, and 11 bases lay in between. The CDR3 loop is CAWRGGQLNTEAFF. The CDR3 DNA reads as TGTGCCTGGAGGGGGGGCCAACTGAACACTGAAGCTTTCTTT.

This chain links TRBV9 with TRBJ1-2; maybe TRBD1 (6 bases). V was cut by 3 bases and J by 4 bases, with 16 bases left in between. CDR3 size: 15 residues. Germline values: CDR1 SGDLS, CDR2 YYNGEE. The CDR3 region is CASSAQADRLYGYTF. CDR3 nucleotide sequence: TGTGCCAGCAGCGCGCAAGCTGACAGGCTCTATGGCTACACCTTC.

This sequence joins TRBV12-3 or TRBV12-4 and TRBJ1-2; TRBD1 aligns across 7 bases. V gave up 1 base and J gave up 4 bases; unmatched junction bases: 9. The CDR3 runs to 16 residues. This CDR3 reads CASSLDPTTGSYGYTF. DNA for the CDR3: TGTGCCAGCAGTTTAGATCCGACGACAGGGTCCTATGGCTACACCTTC.

The rearrangement uses TRBV6-2 or TRBV6-3 and TRBJ2-1; TRBD1 aligns across 7 bases. V lost 6 bases, J lost 4 bases, and 3 bases stayed unmatched. The germline gives CDR1 MNHEY, CDR2 SVGEGT. CDR3 size: 13 residues. The CDR3 sequence is CASRRDSYNEQFF. The DNA of the CDR3 is TGTGCCAGCAGACGGGACAGTTACAATGAGCAGTTCTTC.

The chain combines TRBV2 with TRBJ1-5, with D possibly TRBD1 on 5 matching bases. The length of the CDR3 is 13 residues. Germline CDR1 reads SNHLY; CDR2 reads FYNNEI. Trimming pared 4 bases from V and 6 bases from J, leaving 10 bases between. Here the CDR3 reads CASSGFGGQPQHF. The CDR3 DNA is TGTGCCAGCAGTGGCTTTGGGGGTCAGCCCCAGCATTTT.

The chain joins TRBV20-1 to TRBJ1-1; D possibly corresponds to TRBD1 (5 bases). CDR1 DFQATT and CDR2 SNEGSKA come from the germline V gene (reference sequence). The CDR3 extends over 15 amino acids. Between the trimmed V and J ends, which lost 0 bases and 1 base, there was a span of 12 bases. In DNA form, the CDR3 reads TGCAGTGCTAGAGATGATGGGACCGAGAACACTGAAGCTTTCTTT. This codes for CSARDDGTENTEAFF.